The TCR beta chain under discussion was sequenced for a study of blood T cell repertoires in COVID-19. The CDR3 totals 12 residues. V was pared by 6 bases and J by 10 bases, with 13 bases between. Germline loops: CDR1 MNHEY, CDR2 SVGAGI. Repertoires were generated with immunoSEQ multiplex PCR, while TCRdb's copy carries only in-frame clones and drops some. The table includes approximately 90,000 clones, roughly 85% detected once. This chain joins TRBV6-5 and TRBJ2-1; tentatively, D is TRBD2 (6 bases). Sequencing was done on a sample of peripheral blood. The receptor was derived from a man older than 75 with acute or convalescent COVID-19. In DNA, the CDR3 is TGTGCCAGCAGCCTAGCGAGTAACGAGCAGTTCTTC. It encodes CASSLASNEQFF.